This TCR beta chain was retrieved from a study of blood T cell repertoires in COVID-19. Germline CDR1 GTSNPN, CDR2 SVGIG (reference sequence). V was trimmed by 3 bases and J by 4 bases, leaving 15 bases between them. This CDR3 is built from 14 residues. Seattle participants joined during active infection and were tracked over time. This clone appeared once. Sequencing was performed with immunoSEQ multiplex PCR; in TCRdb, only in-frame clones are kept and a portion is missing. The sample lists 150,000 to 200,000 clones, around nine tenths occurring once. This TCR derives from a woman aged 70 to 79 with COVID-19, enrolled during active disease. The V call is TRBV30, the J call TRBJ1-2, with D tentatively TRBD1 (6 bases). Sequenced: peripheral blood. CDR3 sequence (DNA): TGTGCCTGGAGCCAACAGGGAGTAGGCTATGGCTACACCTTC. This gives the protein CAWSQQGVGYGYTF.